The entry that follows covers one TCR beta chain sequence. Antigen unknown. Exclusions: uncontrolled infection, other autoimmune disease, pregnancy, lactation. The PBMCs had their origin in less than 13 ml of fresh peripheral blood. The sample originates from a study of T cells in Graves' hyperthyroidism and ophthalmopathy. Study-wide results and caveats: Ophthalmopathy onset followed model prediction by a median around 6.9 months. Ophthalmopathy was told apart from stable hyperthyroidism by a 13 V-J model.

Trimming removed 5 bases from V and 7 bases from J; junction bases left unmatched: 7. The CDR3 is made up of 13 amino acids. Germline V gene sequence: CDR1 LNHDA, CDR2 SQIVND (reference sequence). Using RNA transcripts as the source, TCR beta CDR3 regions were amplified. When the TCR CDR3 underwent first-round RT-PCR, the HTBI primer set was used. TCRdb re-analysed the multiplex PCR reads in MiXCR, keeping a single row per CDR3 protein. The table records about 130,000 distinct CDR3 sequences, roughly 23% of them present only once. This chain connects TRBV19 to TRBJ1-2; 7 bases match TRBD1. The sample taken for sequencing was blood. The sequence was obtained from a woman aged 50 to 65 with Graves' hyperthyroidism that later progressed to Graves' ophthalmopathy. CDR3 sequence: CASSPTRQGGYTF. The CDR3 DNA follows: TGTGCCAGTAGTCCCACCAGACAGGGTGGCTACACCTTC.